The present entry profiles one TCR beta chain with its context. A much larger clone lies one base from this, so it may be a read error. The sample originates from a study of blood T cells in healthy people across ages. The germline gives CDR1 SGHVS, CDR2 FNYEAQ. The V gene lost 2 bases and the J gene lost 7 bases, with 24 bases spanning the gap. The CDR3 sequence is 17 residues long. Primers used in a second PCR of about 7 to 12 cycles were a sample-barcoded 5' primer and a J-beta primer mix. A minimum of 3 million CDR3-containing paired-end reads was obtained for each sample. TCRdb re-called the 5' RACE reads with MiXCR, one entry per CDR3 protein. The repertoire holds about 840,000 distinct CDR3 sequences, with 25% to 30% as singletons. The sample also formed part of further work on T cells of mothers and their children. That work states: Reverse transcription into cDNA received all extracted RNA, at roughly 1.6 ug per 15 ul. For each mother, over 8.5 million TCR beta CDR3 reads were obtained, and for each child, roughly 3.3 million.

The chain links TRBV7-6 to TRBJ2-7, with a tentative D call TRBD2 (6 bases). What was sequenced was blood. The sequence derives from a woman aged 40-49 years in good health. The CDR3 loop reads CASSLTAGGDSYNEQYF. The CDR3, as DNA: TGTGCCAGCAGCTTAACAGCGGGCGGGGATTCCTACAATGAGCAGTACTTC.